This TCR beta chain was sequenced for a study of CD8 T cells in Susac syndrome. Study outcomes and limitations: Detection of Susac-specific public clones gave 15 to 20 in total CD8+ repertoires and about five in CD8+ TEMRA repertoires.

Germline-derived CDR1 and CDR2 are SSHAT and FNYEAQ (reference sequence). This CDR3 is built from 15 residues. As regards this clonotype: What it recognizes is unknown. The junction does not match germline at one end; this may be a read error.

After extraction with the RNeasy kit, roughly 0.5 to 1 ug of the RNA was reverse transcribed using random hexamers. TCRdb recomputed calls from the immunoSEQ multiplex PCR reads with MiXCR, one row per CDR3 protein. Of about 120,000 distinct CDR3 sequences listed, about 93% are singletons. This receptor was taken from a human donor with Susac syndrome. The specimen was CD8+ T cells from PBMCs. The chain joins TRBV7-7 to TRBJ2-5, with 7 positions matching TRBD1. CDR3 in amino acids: CASSLAGGIQETQYF. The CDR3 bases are TGTGCTAGCAGCTTAGCAGGGGGAATCCAAGAGACCCAGTACTTC.